The TCR beta chain under discussion was sequenced for a study of T cell responses to AZD1222 COVID-19 vaccine. Turning to the study itself: Recipients boosted at about 4 weeks or about 12 weeks are pooled.

The assay was immunoSEQ multiplex PCR, and TCRdb's table has in-frame clones only and misses some. The sample has around 190,000 clones, about 86% seen once. This CDR3 has 14 amino acids. Germline V lookup: CDR1 MDHEN, CDR2 SYDVKM. V dropped 3 bases and J dropped 8 bases, with 14 bases sitting between them. Regarding the study as a whole: After two AZD1222 doses, spike-specific TCR breadth and depth rose versus day 0. Mostly white British, mostly female donors; authors suggested clonal diversity may be underestimated.

Points on this clone: The antigen remains undetermined.

Sequenced material: peripheral blood, taken on day 0 of AZD1222 vaccination. The chain links TRBV28 to TRBJ2-4, with D possibly matching TRBD1 (6 bases). The TCR comes from an adult in good health. Here the CDR3 DNA reads TGTGCCAGCAGTTTTCCTCGAGGGGGAGACATTCAGTACTTC. This translates into CASSFPRGGDIQYF.